Below are 9 T cell receptor beta chains sequenced from a single sample in a study of T cell responses to AZD1222 COVID-19 vaccine. TCRdb's table, derived via immunoSEQ multiplex PCR, lists solely in-frame clones and lacks some. The repertoire holds about 88,000 clones, roughly nine tenths seen once, with roughly 5.1% in the top ten. The input for sequencing was peripheral blood, taken 28 days after the second AZD1222 dose. Receptor source: an adult who received the AZD1222 COVID-19 vaccine.

This clone was seen only once. The V gene is TRBV6-5, the J gene TRBJ1-3, with D hard to call. V lost 0 bases, J lost 0 bases, and 9 bases lay in between. The CDR3 loop spans 16 amino acids. Germline V lookup: CDR1 MNHEY, CDR2 SVGAGI. CDR3 in DNA: TGTGCCAGCAGTTACTCCGGGCGGGACTCTGGAAACACCATATATTTT. Residues: CASSYSGRDSGNTIYF.

The V call is TRBV6-5, the J call TRBJ1-2; 8 nucleotides match TRBD1. Germline values: CDR1 MNHEY, CDR2 SVGAGI. J was trimmed by 4 bases and V by 5 bases; bases with no gene match: 6. CDR3 length equals 14 residues. This CDR3 reads CASSTDRGGYGYTF. Here the CDR3 DNA reads TGTGCCAGCAGTACCGACAGGGGAGGCTATGGCTACACCTTC.

The chain has TRBV7-8 and TRBJ2-1; D not certain. CDR1 is SGHVS and CDR2 is FQNEAQ in the germline V gene. The V and J ends lost 5 bases and 0 bases respectively, with 11 bases between them. CDR3 length equals 15 residues. The CDR3 coding sequence is TGTGCCAGCAGCCCCCCGAGGAGCTCCTACAATGAGCAGTTCTTC. The encoded protein is CASSPPRSSYNEQFF.

The rearrangement joins TRBV18 to TRBJ2-3, with a possible D match to TRBD2 (5 bases). The germline CDR1 and CDR2 sequences are KGHSH and LQKENI. The ends were cut back, 5 bases at V and 4 bases at J, with 16 bases in the middle. The CDR3 runs 15 residues. CDR3 protein: CASSTQTGGPDTQYF. The CDR3 DNA reads TGTGCCAGCTCAACGCAGACCGGAGGTCCAGATACGCAGTATTTT.

This clone was picked up one time. The chain has TRBV10-2 and TRBJ1-3; D not certain. The CDR3 extends over 16 amino acids. V lost 2 bases and J lost 4, with 15 bases in between. Germline CDR1 is WSHSY and CDR2 is SAAADI. The CDR3 reads CASSEGPGGWGNTIYF. DNA for the CDR3: TGCGCCAGCAGTGAGGGACCCGGAGGATGGGGAAACACCATATATTTT.

V is TRBV5-1 and J is TRBJ2-7; 7 bases align to TRBD1. The CDR3 is 11 amino acids. The germline gives CDR1 SGHRS, CDR2 YFSETQ. V trimming: 7 bases; J trimming: 5 bases; junction bases outside the gene matches: 3. The CDR3 loop is CASGTGDEQYF. The CDR3 DNA follows: TGCGCCAGCGGCACAGGGGACGAGCAGTACTTC.

The chain is built from TRBV7-2 and TRBJ1-4; 7 nucleotides agree with TRBD1. CDR3 length equals 15 residues. Germline V lookup: CDR1 SGHTA, CDR2 FQGNSA. With V trimmed by 4 bases and J by 6 bases, 8 bases remained unmatched. The CDR3 loop is CASSYTGADYEKLFF. The CDR3 nucleotides read TGTGCCAGCAGCTATACAGGGGCGGACTATGAAAAACTGTTTTTT. Supplemented by reference TRBV7-2 and TRBJ1-4, the full variable domain reads GAGVSQSPSNKVTEKGKDVELRCDPISGHTALYWYRQSLGQGLEFLIYFQGNSAPDKSGLPSDRFSAERTGGSVSTLTIQRTQQEDSAVYLCASSYTGADYEKLFFGSGTQLSVL.

The V call is TRBV19, the J call TRBJ1-2; D remains unclear. Germline lookup yields CDR1 LNHDA and CDR2 SQIVND (reference sequence). CDR3 length: 14 residues. Trimming took off 8 bases at V and 8 bases at J, with 21 bases between the two ends. The CDR3: CASRPGWEGGGYTF. The CDR3 nucleotides read TGTGCCAGTCGACCTGGTTGGGAGGGTGGAGGCTACACCTTC. The full variable domain, completed using reference TRBV19 and TRBJ1-2, is DGGITQSPKYLFRKEGQNVTLSCEQNLNHDAMYWYRQDPGQGLRLIYYSQIVNDFQKGDIAEGYSVSREKKESFPLTVTSAQKNPTAFYLCASRPGWEGGGYTFGSGTRLTVV.

The chain is built from TRBV11-2 and TRBJ2-7; unclear D gene. The CDR3 is 11 residues long. Trimming stripped 6 bases from V and 4 bases from J, with 7 bases between. Germline V gene lookup returns CDR1 SGHAT and CDR2 FQNNGV. The CDR3 spells CASRVGYEQYF. Here the CDR3 DNA reads TGTGCCAGCAGGGTGGGGTACGAGCAGTACTTC.